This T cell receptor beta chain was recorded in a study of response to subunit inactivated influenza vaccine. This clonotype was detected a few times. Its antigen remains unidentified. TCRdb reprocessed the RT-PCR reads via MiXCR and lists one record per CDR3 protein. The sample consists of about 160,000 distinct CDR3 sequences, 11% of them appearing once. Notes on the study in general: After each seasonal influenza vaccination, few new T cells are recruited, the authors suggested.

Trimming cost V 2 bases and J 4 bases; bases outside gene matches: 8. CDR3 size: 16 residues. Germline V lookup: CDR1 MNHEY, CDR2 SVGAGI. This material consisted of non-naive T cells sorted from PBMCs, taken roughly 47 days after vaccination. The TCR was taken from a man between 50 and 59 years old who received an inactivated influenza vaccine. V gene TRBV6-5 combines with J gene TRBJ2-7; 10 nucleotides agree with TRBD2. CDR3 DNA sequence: TGTGCCAGCAGTTACGGAAGCGGGAGGGCGGTTTACGAGCAGTACTTC. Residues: CASSYGSGRAVYEQYF.